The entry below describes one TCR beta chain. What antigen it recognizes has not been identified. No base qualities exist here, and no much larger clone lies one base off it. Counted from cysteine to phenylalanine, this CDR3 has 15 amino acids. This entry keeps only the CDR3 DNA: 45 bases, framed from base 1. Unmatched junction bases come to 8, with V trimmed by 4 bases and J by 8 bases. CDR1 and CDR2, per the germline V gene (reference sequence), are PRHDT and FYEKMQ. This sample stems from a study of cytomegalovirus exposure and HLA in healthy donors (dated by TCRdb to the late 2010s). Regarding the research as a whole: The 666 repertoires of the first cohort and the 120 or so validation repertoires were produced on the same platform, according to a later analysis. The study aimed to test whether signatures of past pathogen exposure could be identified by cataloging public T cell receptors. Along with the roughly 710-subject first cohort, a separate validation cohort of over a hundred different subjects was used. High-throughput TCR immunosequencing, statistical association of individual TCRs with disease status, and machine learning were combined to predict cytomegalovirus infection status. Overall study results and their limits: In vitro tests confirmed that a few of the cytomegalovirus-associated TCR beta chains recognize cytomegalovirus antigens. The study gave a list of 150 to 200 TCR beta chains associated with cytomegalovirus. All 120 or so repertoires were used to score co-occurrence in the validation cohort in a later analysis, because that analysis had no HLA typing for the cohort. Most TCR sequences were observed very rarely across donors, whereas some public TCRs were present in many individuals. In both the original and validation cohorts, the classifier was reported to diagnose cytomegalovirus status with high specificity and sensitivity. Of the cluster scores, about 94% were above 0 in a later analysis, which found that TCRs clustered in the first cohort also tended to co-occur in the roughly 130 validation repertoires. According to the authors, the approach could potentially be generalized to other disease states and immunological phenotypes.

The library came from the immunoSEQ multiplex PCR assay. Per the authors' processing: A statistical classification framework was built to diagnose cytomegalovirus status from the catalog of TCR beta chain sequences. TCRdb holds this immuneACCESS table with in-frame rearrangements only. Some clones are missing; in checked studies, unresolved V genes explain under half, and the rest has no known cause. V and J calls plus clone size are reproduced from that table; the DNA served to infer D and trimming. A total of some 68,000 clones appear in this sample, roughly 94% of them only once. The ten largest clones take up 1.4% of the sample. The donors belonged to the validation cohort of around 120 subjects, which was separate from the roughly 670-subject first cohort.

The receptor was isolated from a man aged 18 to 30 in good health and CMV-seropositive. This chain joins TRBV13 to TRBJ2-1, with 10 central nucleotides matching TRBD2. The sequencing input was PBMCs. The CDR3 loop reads CASSSPGLAFHEQFF. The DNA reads TGTGCCAGCAGCTCGCCGGGACTAGCGTTTCATGAGCAGTTCTTC.